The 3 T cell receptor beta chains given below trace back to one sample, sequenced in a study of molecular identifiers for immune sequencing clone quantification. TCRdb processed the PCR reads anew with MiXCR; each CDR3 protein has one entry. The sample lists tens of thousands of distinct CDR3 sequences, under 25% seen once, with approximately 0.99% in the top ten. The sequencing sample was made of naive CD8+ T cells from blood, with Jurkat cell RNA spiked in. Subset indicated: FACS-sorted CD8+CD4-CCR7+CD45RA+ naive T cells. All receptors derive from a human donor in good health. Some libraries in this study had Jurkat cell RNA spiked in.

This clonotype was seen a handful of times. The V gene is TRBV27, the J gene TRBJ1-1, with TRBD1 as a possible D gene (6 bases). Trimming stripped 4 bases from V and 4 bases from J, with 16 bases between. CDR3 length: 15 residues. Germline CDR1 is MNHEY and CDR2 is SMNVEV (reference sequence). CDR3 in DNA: TGTGCCAGCAGTTCCACCGGGGGGGCGACCACTGAAGCTTTCTTT. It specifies CASSSTGGATTEAFF.

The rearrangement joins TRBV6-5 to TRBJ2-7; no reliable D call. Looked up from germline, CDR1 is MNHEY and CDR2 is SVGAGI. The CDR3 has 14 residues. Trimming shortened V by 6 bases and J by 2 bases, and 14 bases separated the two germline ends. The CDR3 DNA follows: TGTGCCAGCAGGCTGTCGTCGGTGACCTACGAGCAGTACTTC. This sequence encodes CASRLSSVTYEQYF.

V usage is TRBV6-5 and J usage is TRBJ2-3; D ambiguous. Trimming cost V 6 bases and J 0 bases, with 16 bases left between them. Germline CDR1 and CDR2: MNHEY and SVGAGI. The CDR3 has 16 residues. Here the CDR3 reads CASSTFRGPSTDTQYF. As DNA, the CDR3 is TGTGCCAGCAGCACGTTCCGCGGACCTAGCACAGATACGCAGTATTTT.